A single sample is the source of the 29 T cell receptor beta chains below, sequenced in a study of monozygotic twins with inflammatory bowel disease (dated by TCRdb to between 2018 and 2021). Libraries came from 5' RACE. This sample was sequenced with an Illumina HiSeq 2500. After TCRdb reprocessed the reads, each CDR3 protein sequence was kept as one row, without DNA. The sample's own table lists approximately 380,000 distinct CDR3 sequences. The ten largest clones take up around 2.6% of the sample. Specimen: blood. The receptors come from a human donor with ulcerative colitis or Crohn's disease, or a healthy co-twin of an affected twin (not recorded which).

The chain links TRBV20-1 to TRBJ2-7; TCRdb's D call, TRBD2, is unchecked because there is no DNA. Germline CDR1 is DFQATT and CDR2 is SNEGSKA (reference sequence). The CDR3 spans 14 residues. The CDR3 reads CSAHQGTSRGEQYF.

This chain links TRBV18 with TRBJ1-6. Germline CDR1 and CDR2: KGHSH and LQKENI. This CDR3 contains 14 residues. The chain's CDR3 is CASSPLDIGSPLHF.

V and J are TRBV27 and TRBJ1-5; TCRdb's D call of TRBD1 is untestable without DNA. The CDR3 length is 15 residues. Germline CDR1 is MNHEY and CDR2 is SMNVEV (reference sequence). This CDR3 reads CASSQTRTGAQPQHF.

The V and J genes are TRBV25-1 and TRBJ1-2; TCRdb's D call, TRBD1, is unchecked because there is no DNA. The germline V gene has CDR1 MGHDK and CDR2 SYGVNS. The CDR3 consists of 15 residues. CDR3 protein: CASTGEQGGYYGYTF.

The V and J genes are TRBV12-3 or TRBV12-4 and TRBJ1-5; no DNA is available, so the TRBD1 call from TCRdb remains unchecked. This CDR3 region has 15 residues. CDR3 amino acids: CASSPGQTSNQPQHF.

The rearrangement links TRBV5-1 to TRBJ2-1; TCRdb's assignment of TRBD1 cannot be checked, as there is no DNA. Per the germline V gene, CDR1 is SGHRS and CDR2 is YFSETQ. The CDR3 runs to 13 residues. The CDR3 loop reads CASSPDPENEQFF. Together with reference TRBV5-1 and TRBJ2-1, the CDR3 gives the full variable domain: KAGVTQTPRYLIKTRGQQVTLSCSPISGHRSVSWYQQTPGQGLQFLFEYFSETQRNKGNFPGRFSGRQFSNSRSEMNVSTLELGDSALYLCASSPDPENEQFFGPGTRLTVL.

The chain joins TRBV20-1 to TRBJ1-5; TCRdb names TRBD1, which stays unverified in the absence of DNA. In germline, CDR1 is DFQATT, CDR2 SNEGSKA (reference sequence). This CDR3 has 16 residues. CDR3 amino acids: CSARERGGQSNQPQHF.

The chain uses TRBV27 and TRBJ1-2; checking the TCRdb D call of TRBD1 is not possible without DNA. The germline V gene has CDR1 MNHEY and CDR2 SMNVEV (reference sequence). The CDR3 has 14 residues. The CDR3 here is CASSSRQGGYGYTF.

This chain connects TRBV20-1 to TRBJ1-2; TCRdb designates TRBD1, a call that cannot be tested without DNA. The CDR3 is 13 amino acids. CDR1 and CDR2 from the germline V gene are DFQATT and SNEGSKA (reference sequence). CDR3 sequence reads: CSATPGAGYGYTF.

The J gene is TRBJ2-7, the V gene TRBV14; there is no DNA to check the TCRdb D call of TRBD2. The CDR3 consists of 13 residues. In germline, CDR1 is SGHDN, CDR2 FVKESK. The CDR3 loop is CASSQNLRDSLYF.

The chain has TRBV10-3 and TRBJ1-5; no DNA is available, so the TRBD1 call from TCRdb remains unchecked. Germline V lookup: CDR1 ENHRY, CDR2 SYGVKD. The CDR3 is 17 amino acids. CDR3 residues: CAISAGHETYSNQPQHF.

This CDR3 is CASSPRSGAGDSRQPQHF. The J gene is TRBJ1-5, the V gene TRBV11-2; the TCRdb D gene call, TRBD1, has no DNA to confirm it. The CDR3 length is 18 residues. Germline V lookup: CDR1 SGHAT, CDR2 FQNNGV.

The chain links TRBV6-4 to TRBJ2-6; TCRdb proposes TRBD2, but this gene call is untestable without DNA. Germline V gene sequence: CDR1 MRHNA, CDR2 SNTAGT. The CDR3 runs 18 residues. The CDR3 region is CASSNSGGPLSGANVLTF.

V is TRBV20-1 and J is TRBJ1-1; TCRdb's assignment of TRBD1 cannot be checked, as there is no DNA. This CDR3 has 15 amino acids. The germline CDR1 and CDR2 sequences are DFQATT and SNEGSKA (reference sequence). CDR3: CSARAGAYMNTEAFF.

The chain joins TRBV30 to TRBJ1-4. CDR1 and CDR2 from the germline V gene are GTSNPN and SVGIG (reference sequence). The CDR3 extends over 11 amino acids. The CDR3 sequence is CAWSWDEKLFF.

This chain links TRBV5-1 with TRBJ1-5; TCRdb proposes TRBD1, but this gene call is untestable without DNA. CDR1 and CDR2 from the germline V gene are SGHRS and YFSETQ. The CDR3 extends over 13 amino acids. The chain's CDR3 is CASSEGTADPQHF.

The genes are TRBV29-1 and TRBJ1-2; the TRBD1 assignment by TCRdb is unverifiable without DNA. The CDR3 contains 14 residues. Germline values: CDR1 SQVTM, CDR2 ANQGSEA. CDR3 region: CSVVQGRSTYGYTF.

The chain uses TRBV29-1 and TRBJ1-1; TCRdb lists TRBD1, though no DNA is available to test this call. This CDR3 is 15 amino acids long. The germline V gene encodes CDR1 SQVTM and CDR2 ANQGSEA. CDR3 protein: CSVGSKPSWGTEAFF. Looking up the rest from reference TRBV29-1 and TRBJ1-1 gives the full variable domain: SAVISQKPSRDICQRGTSLTIQCQVDSQVTMMFWYRQQPGQSLTLIATANQGSEATYESGFVIDKFPISRPNLTFSTLTVSNMSPEDSSIYLCSVGSKPSWGTEAFFGQGTRLTVV.

The V call is TRBV12-3 or TRBV12-4, the J call TRBJ2-2; TCRdb picks TRBD2, but there is no DNA to check that call. The CDR3 runs to 17 residues. CDR3 sequence: CASSVGRGGPYTRELFF.

V gene TRBV4-2 combines with J gene TRBJ1-1. The CDR3 is 13 residues long. Germline V lookup: CDR1 LGHNA, CDR2 YNFKEQ. This CDR3 is CASSQVGQTEAFF.

This chain's CDR3 is CASSPRKQGPLTDTQYF. This chain links TRBV7-9 with TRBJ2-3; absent DNA, TCRdb's TRBD1 call cannot be checked. Per the germline V gene, CDR1 is SEHNR and CDR2 is FQNEAQ (reference sequence). The CDR3 extends over 17 amino acids.

The V gene is TRBV6-5, the J gene TRBJ1-1; TCRdb's D call, TRBD1, is unchecked because there is no DNA. This CDR3 is 18 amino acids long. Germline V CDR1 and CDR2: MNHEY, SVGAGI. The CDR3 loop reads CASSYSRDRVGKSSGSFF.

The chain employs TRBV7-2 and TRBJ2-2. There are 13 residues in the CDR3. The germline V gene has CDR1 SGHTA and CDR2 FQGNSA. The CDR3 here is CASSSDNTGELFF. Using reference TRBV7-2 and TRBJ2-2 for the parts outside the CDR3, the full variable domain is GAGVSQSPSNKVTEKGKDVELRCDPISGHTALYWYRQSLGQGLEFLIYFQGNSAPDKSGLPSDRFSAERTGGSVSTLTIQRTQQEDSAVYLCASSSDNTGELFFGEGSRLTVL.

V is TRBV7-3 and J is TRBJ2-7; the D call of TRBD1 rests on TCRdb alone, since no DNA is present to check it. Germline V gives CDR1 SGHTA, CDR2 FQGTGA. This CDR3 is 15 amino acids long. The CDR3 here is CASSLSTGQHYEQYF.

The V gene is TRBV30, the J gene TRBJ2-7; the TCRdb call, TRBD1, lacks DNA for checking. The CDR3 runs 14 residues. Looked up from germline, CDR1 is GTSNPN and CDR2 is SVGIG (reference sequence). The chain's CDR3 is CAWSTGTGNWEQYF.

The chain recombines TRBV10-3 with TRBJ2-7; there is no DNA to check the TCRdb D call of TRBD1. The germline V gene has CDR1 ENHRY and CDR2 SYGVKD. CDR3 length: 15 amino acids. CDR3 residues: CAISEADRSAYEQYF.

This rearrangement joins TRBV15 to TRBJ2-7; TCRdb's assignment of TRBD2 cannot be checked, as there is no DNA. The CDR3 runs to 15 residues. Germline CDR1 LNHNV, CDR2 YYDKDF (reference sequence). The CDR3 loop is CATSRVAAGNYEQYF.

The V gene is TRBV5-6, the J gene TRBJ2-1; TCRdb's D call, TRBD1, is unchecked because there is no DNA. This CDR3 region has 15 residues. Germline CDR1 is SGHDT and CDR2 is YYEEEE. The CDR3 sequence is CASSFDRVKHNEQFF.

The chain is built from TRBV24-1 and TRBJ2-2; TCRdb's D call, TRBD1, is unchecked because there is no DNA. Per germline, CDR1 KGHDR and CDR2 SFDVKD. This CDR3 is 21 amino acids long. CDR3 protein: CATSGASLIDRTGRNTGELFF.